Below are 26 T cell receptor beta chains sequenced from a single sample in a study of blood T cell repertoires in COVID-19. The assay was immunoSEQ multiplex PCR, and TCRdb's table has in-frame clones only and misses some. The sample yields under 300,000 clones, around 87% seen once. Source material: peripheral blood. The receptors were gathered from a woman in her 70s with active or convalescent COVID-19.

The chain couples TRBV25-1 to TRBJ1-2; no reliable D call. CDR1 MGHDK and CDR2 SYGVNS come from the germline V gene. V was shortened by 4 bases and J by 8 bases, with 14 bases between the two germline ends. The CDR3 consists of 13 residues. The CDR3 loop is CASSAGYLLGYTF. CDR3 DNA sequence: TGTGCCAGCAGTGCGGGTTACCTTCTGGGCTACACCTTC.

The rearrangement joins TRBV6-6 to TRBJ1-4, with 10 bases identical to TRBD1. This CDR3 is built from 18 residues. Germline V gene sequence: CDR1 MNHNY, CDR2 SVGAGI (reference sequence). Trimming took 5 bases from V and 2 from J; bases not matched to a gene: 11. The CDR3 sequence is CASSPIRQGALTNEKLFF. In nucleotides, the CDR3 is TGTGCCAGCAGTCCTATAAGACAGGGGGCTCTTACTAATGAAAAACTGTTTTTT.

V and J are TRBV19 and TRBJ2-2, with D perhaps matching TRBD1 (5 bases). Between the trimmed V and J ends, which lost 5 bases and 4 bases, there was a span of 17 bases. CDR3 length equals 16 residues. Looked up from germline, CDR1 is LNHDA and CDR2 is SQIVND (reference sequence). CDR3 nucleotides: TGTGCCAGTAGTTCTCTCCACCCCCAGGGCACCGGGGAGCTGTTTTTT. This sequence encodes CASSSLHPQGTGELFF.

A word on this clone: Other DNA variants within this sample encode the same CDR3. The chain couples TRBV29-1 to TRBJ1-1; TRBD1 is a possible D gene (6 bases). Germline V gene data show CDR1 as SQVTM and CDR2 as ANQGSEA. Trimming left V 4 bases short and J 3 bases short, with 12 bases between. CDR3 length equals 13 residues. CDR3 region: CSVGTGRDTEAFF. Here the CDR3 DNA reads TGCAGCGTTGGAACAGGGAGGGACACTGAAGCTTTCTTT.

This clone was seen a few times. This rearrangement joins TRBV7-2 to TRBJ1-3; weak D call: TRBD1 (5 bases). Trimming cost V 0 bases and J 4 bases, with 13 bases left between them. Germline V CDR1 and CDR2: SGHTA, FQGNSA. The CDR3 contains 16 residues. The CDR3, as DNA: TGTGCCAGCAGCTTAGCGCTAGGGGCACTGGGAAACACCATATATTTT. Its protein product is CASSLALGALGNTIYF.

The genes are TRBV3-1 (or the pseudogene TRBV3-2) and TRBJ2-7, with D possibly TRBD2 on 5 matching bases. The V gene lost 3 bases and the J gene lost 1 base, with 16 bases spanning the gap. The CDR3 extends over 16 amino acids. Per the germline V gene, CDR1 is LGHDT and CDR2 is YNNKEL (reference sequence). The CDR3 loop is CASSQGLRGSSYEQYF. The CDR3 DNA reads TGTGCCAGCAGCCAGGGGTTACGGGGTAGTTCCTACGAGCAGTACTTC.

The chain is built from TRBV12-5 and TRBJ2-1; 8 bases fit TRBD2. J gave up 0 bases and V 4 bases, and 5 bases lay outside the gene matches. The germline gives CDR1 LGHNT, CDR2 FRNRAP. The CDR3 extends over 16 amino acids. The CDR3 spells CASGSPGTSSYNEQFF. The CDR3 DNA sequence: TGTGCTAGTGGTTCCCCCGGGACTAGCTCCTACAATGAGCAGTTCTTC.

The rearrangement links TRBV5-4 to TRBJ1-1, with 8 bases lining up with TRBD1. Trimming at V came to 9 bases and at J to 5 bases, leaving 6 bases not matched to a gene. The CDR3 runs 12 residues. The germline V gene has CDR1 SGHNT and CDR2 YYREEE (reference sequence). CDR3 loop: CATYGQGTEAFF. In nucleotides, the CDR3 is TGTGCCACTTACGGACAGGGTACTGAAGCTTTCTTT.

The chain recombines TRBV6-6 with TRBJ1-3; a weak D match, TRBD1 (5 bases). The CDR3 runs 16 residues. V was cut by 6 bases and J by 0 bases, with 15 bases left in between. Germline V gene data show CDR1 as MNHNY and CDR2 as SVGAGI (reference sequence). CDR3 protein: CASRELGGNSGNTIYF. In DNA, the CDR3 is TGTGCCAGCAGGGAGTTGGGGGGGAACTCTGGAAACACCATATATTTT.

A few counts support this clone. V gene TRBV19 combines with J gene TRBJ1-2; 8 bases fit TRBD1. The CDR3 loop spans 14 amino acids. V was clipped by 5 bases and J by 8 bases; unmatched bases: 10. Germline loops: CDR1 LNHDA, CDR2 SQIVND (reference sequence). In DNA, the CDR3 is TGTGCCAGTAGTTCCGGACAGGGCGACATCGGCTACACCTTC. It codes for CASSSGQGDIGYTF.

This clone turned up a few times. V gene TRBV11-2 combines with J gene TRBJ2-7, with D possibly being TRBD1 (6 bases). Trimming shortened V by 5 bases and J by 4 bases, and 15 bases separated the two germline ends. Germline CDR1 is SGHAT and CDR2 is FQNNGV. The CDR3 has 14 residues. The CDR3 DNA reads TGTGCCAGCAGCGCCCGGACAGTCATATACGAGCAGTACTTC. This sequence encodes CASSARTVIYEQYF.

The chain uses TRBV7-2 and TRBJ2-2; maybe TRBD1 (5 bases). Deletions cut 1 base from V and 5 bases from J, with 11 bases between. CDR3 length: 15 residues. Germline-derived CDR1 and CDR2 are SGHTA and FQGNSA. The CDR3 DNA sequence: TGTGCCAGCAGCTTAGTTCCTCAGGGTACCGGGGAGCTGTTTTTT. Amino acid sequence: CASSLVPQGTGELFF.

CDR3 bases: TGTGCCAGTAGTATAGATGGACAGTTCCGAATGAACACTGAAGCTTTCTTT. Encoded protein: CASSIDGQFRMNTEAFF. The genes are TRBV19 and TRBJ1-1; the D gene is possibly TRBD1 (6 bases). Looked up from germline, CDR1 is LNHDA and CDR2 is SQIVND (reference sequence). V lost 0 bases and J lost 0, with 14 bases in between. The CDR3 loop spans 17 amino acids.

The chain employs TRBV29-1 and TRBJ2-1, with 14 bases lining up with TRBD2. The trim removed 6 bases at V and 7 bases at J, leaving 8 bases unmatched. This CDR3 has 15 residues. CDR1 is SQVTM and CDR2 is ANQGSEA in the germline V gene. The CDR3 DNA is TGCAGCGTCAAGACTAGCGGGGGGGCGGGAAATGAGCAGTTCTTC. As protein: CSVKTSGGAGNEQFF.

The chain carries TRBV7-8 and TRBJ1-1; D uncertain. From germline, CDR1 is SGHVS and CDR2 FQNEAQ. Trimming cost V 1 base and J 4 bases, with 10 bases left between them. This CDR3 has 14 residues. CDR3 protein: CASSLDGLATEAFF. The CDR3 DNA sequence: TGTGCCAGCAGCTTAGATGGGCTTGCCACTGAAGCTTTCTTT.

This clone was seen only once. The genes are TRBV18 and TRBJ2-5; D is unresolved. Germline CDR1 is KGHSH and CDR2 is LQKENI. Trimming cost V 2 bases and J 1 base, with 5 bases left between them. This CDR3 is built from 13 residues. The chain's CDR3 is CASSPGLQETQYF. The DNA for the CDR3 is TGTGCCAGCTCACCAGGGCTCCAAGAGACCCAGTACTTC.

The chain has TRBV24-1 and TRBJ1-1, with D unclear. Germline lookup yields CDR1 KGHDR and CDR2 SFDVKD. The length of the CDR3 is 13 residues. The V end lost 8 bases, the J end lost 2 bases, and 11 bases lay between the germline ends. In DNA form, the CDR3 reads TGTGCCACCACGCTGGGCCATAACACTGAAGCTTTCTTT. Protein sequence: CATTLGHNTEAFF.

The V and J genes are TRBV7-2 and TRBJ2-1, with 12 positions matching TRBD1. The germline gives CDR1 SGHTA, CDR2 FQGNSA. The V segment lost 4 bases and the J segment 8 bases; nucleotides outside the gene matches: 12. This CDR3 contains 17 residues. CDR3 nucleotides: TGTGCCAGCAGCTCGAAAACCGGGACAGGGGGCGCGGATGAGCAGTTCTTC. Encoded protein: CASSSKTGTGGADEQFF.

In its sample, this clone was seen once. The chain joins TRBV20-1 to TRBJ2-3, with a possible D match to TRBD2 (6 bases). Germline-derived CDR1 and CDR2 are DFQATT and SNEGSKA (reference sequence). The ends were cut back, 6 bases at V and 0 bases at J, with 13 bases in the middle. The CDR3 sequence is 14 residues long. The CDR3 spells CSASAGSSTDTQYF. For the CDR3, the DNA is TGCAGTGCCAGTGCCGGGAGTAGCACAGATACGCAGTATTTT.

This chain connects TRBV14 to TRBJ2-7; D possibly corresponds to TRBD2 (6 bases). V was trimmed by 0 bases and J by 3 bases, leaving 12 bases between them. The germline gives CDR1 SGHDN, CDR2 FVKESK. The CDR3 is 15 amino acids. CDR3 nucleotides: TGTGCCAGCAGCCAAGAGGGGCAGGGAGGCTACGAGCAGTACTTC. Its protein is CASSQEGQGGYEQYF.

V usage is TRBV18 and J usage is TRBJ1-4; D might be TRBD1 (6 bases). The CDR3 totals 15 residues. Germline values: CDR1 KGHSH, CDR2 LQKENI. V was pared by 3 bases and J by 8 bases, with 16 bases between. DNA of the CDR3: TGTGCCAGCTCACCTTCTCAGGGGAATCGGGAAAAACTGTTTTTT. Translating gives CASSPSQGNREKLFF. Drawing the rest from reference TRBV18 and TRBJ1-4, the complete variable domain is NAGVMQNPRHLVRRRGQEARLRCSPMKGHSHVYWYRQLPEEGLKFMVYLQKENIIDESGMPKERFSAEFPKEGPSILRIQQVVRGDSAAYFCASSPSQGNREKLFFGSGTQLSVL.

CDR3 region: CASSLSGTTDTQYF. CDR3 in DNA: TGTGCCAGCAGTCTTAGCGGGACCACAGATACGCAGTATTTT. This chain uses TRBV7-3 with TRBJ2-3; 8 bases map to TRBD2. The junction had 4 bases not matched to a gene; V was cut back by 6 bases and J by 2 bases. The length of the CDR3 is 14 residues. Germline values: CDR1 SGHTA, CDR2 FQGTGA.

The CDR3 nucleotides are TGTGCCAGCAGCCGCACAGGGACGGGTGGCTACACCTTC. Its translation: CASSRTGTGGYTF. The chain employs TRBV7-2 and TRBJ1-2; D possibly corresponds to TRBD1 (6 bases). The CDR3 extends over 13 amino acids. Germline CDR1 and CDR2: SGHTA and FQGNSA. V shed 5 bases and J shed 7 bases, with 14 bases lying between them.

This clone came up many times. The gene calls are TRBV9 and TRBJ2-2; a possible D gene is TRBD2 (6 bases). The CDR3 sequence is 14 residues long. Germline CDR1 SGDLS, CDR2 YYNGEE. V was pared by 3 bases and J by 4 bases, with 10 bases between. Here the CDR3 DNA reads TGTGCCAGCAGCGCGGGACTTCGCACCGGGGAGCTGTTTTTT. It translates to CASSAGLRTGELFF.

In the case of this clone: This specimen includes other DNA sequences encoding the same CDR3. The V call is TRBV24-1, the J call TRBJ1-1; TRBD1 is a possible D gene (5 bases). Germline V CDR1 and CDR2: KGHDR, SFDVKD. The length of the CDR3 is 11 residues. V lost 6 bases to trimming and J lost 4 bases, with 5 bases between them. Here the CDR3 DNA reads TGTGCCACCAGTCAGGGCACTGAAGCTTTCTTT. Translated, it gives CATSQGTEAFF.

This chain connects TRBV7-2 to TRBJ2-2; D not certain. Germline V gene sequence: CDR1 SGHTA, CDR2 FQGNSA. This CDR3 has 13 residues. V lost 4 bases, J lost 1 base, and 4 bases lay in between. The CDR3 loop reads CASSSGNTGELFF. The CDR3 coding sequence is TGTGCCAGCAGCTCCGGGAACACCGGGGAGCTGTTTTTT.